A selection of T cell receptor beta chains follows, all from one sample in a study of blood T cell repertoires in COVID-19. Sequencing was performed with immunoSEQ multiplex PCR; in TCRdb, only in-frame clones are kept and a portion is missing. The top ten clones hold under 4.5% of a sample with about 250,000 clones, about four fifths of them seen once. Sequenced: peripheral blood. The receptors shown here come from a man in his fifties with acute or convalescent COVID-19. CDR3s include the opening cysteine and the closing phenylalanine or tryptophan. D genes are given only for firm matches. Size is stated for part of the rows, as once, few or many counts, or as a class when the clone is expanded.

>NA|TRBD1|TRBV6-6|TRBJ1-4
TGTGCCAGCAGAGAAAGGACAGGGCCTAATGAAAAACTGTTTTTT
CASRERTGPNEKLFF
>NA|TRBD1|TRBV27|TRBJ2-7
TGTGCCAGCAGAAGACAGGGGGCTAGCTACGAGCAGTACTTC
CASRRQGASYEQYF
>NA|NA|TRBV5-1|TRBJ2-3
TGCGCCAGCAGCTTGGAGGGGCGGAAATTATCCATTAGCACAGATACGCAGTATTTT
CASSLEGRKLSISTDTQYF
>NA|NA|TRBV5-5|TRBJ1-6
TGTGCCAGCAGCTTGCAGGCAGTCTCCTATAATTCACCCCTCCACTTT
CASSLQAVSYNSPLHF
>few|TRBD1|TRBV2|TRBJ2-1
TGTGCCAGCAGTAGACAGGGGGCGAACTACAATGAGCAGTTCTTC
CASSRQGANYNEQFF
>NA|NA|TRBV30|TRBJ1-2
TGTGCCTGGAGTAGGACAGCGGATGGCTACACCTTC
CAWSRTADGYTF
>NA|TRBD1|TRBV2|TRBJ1-1
TGTGCCAGGGGAGCCGGGACAGATAACACTGAAGCTTTCTTT
CARGAGTDNTEAFF
>NA|NA|TRBV6-5|TRBJ1-1
TGTGCCAGCAGTTCTGGGTCGGGGGATTACACTGAAGCTTTCTTT
CASSSGSGDYTEAFF
>NA|NA|TRBV7-6|TRBJ2-6
TGTGCCAGCAGCTTCACTTCTGGGGCCAACGTCCTGACTTTC
CASSFTSGANVLTF
>NA|TRBD1|TRBV4-2|TRBJ1-1
TGTGCCAGCAGCCAAGAGCCCTTGGGGAGGACAGGGAACATGAACACTGAAGCTTTCTTT
CASSQEPLGRTGNMNTEAFF
>NA|NA|TRBV11-2|TRBJ2-1
TGTGCCAGCAGCTTAGAAGGAGGTCGTTTCAATGAGCAGTTCTTC
CASSLEGGRFNEQFF
>NA|NA|TRBV29-1|TRBJ1-2
TGCAGCGTTGAAGGTGCGGCCTATGGCTACACCTTC
CSVEGAAYGYTF